This T cell receptor beta chain comes out of a study of T-cell memory formation after mild COVID-19. Study findings and constraints: Nothing showed for sure that second-wave clones peaking on day 37 were SARS-CoV-2 specific.

The CDR3 sequence is 11 residues long. Trimming left V 3 bases short and J 8 bases short, with 10 bases between. The germline CDR1 and CDR2 sequences are SQVTM and ANQGSEA. TCRdb itself ran the 5' RACE reads through MiXCR, one entry per CDR3 protein. The sample has approximately 300,000 distinct CDR3 sequences, 15% seen once. Many counts were recorded for this clonotype. Antigen: not known. The origin of this receptor is a man aged 18 to 29 who had mild COVID-19 (a few samples of this study predate the infection). Cell type and time point are not known. The rearrangement joins TRBV29-1 to TRBJ1-2; D possibly corresponds to TRBD1 (5 bases). Sequencing was carried out using PBMCs or a T cell subset sorted from them (not recorded which). The CDR3 is CSVERGDGYTF. For the CDR3, the DNA is TGCAGCGTTGAGCGTGGGGACGGCTACACCTTC. Filled out from reference TRBV29-1 and TRBJ1-2, the complete variable domain reads SAVISQKPSRDICQRGTSLTIQCQVDSQVTMMFWYRQQPGQSLTLIATANQGSEATYESGFVIDKFPISRPNLTFSTLTVSNMSPEDSSIYLCSVERGDGYTFGSGTRLTVV.